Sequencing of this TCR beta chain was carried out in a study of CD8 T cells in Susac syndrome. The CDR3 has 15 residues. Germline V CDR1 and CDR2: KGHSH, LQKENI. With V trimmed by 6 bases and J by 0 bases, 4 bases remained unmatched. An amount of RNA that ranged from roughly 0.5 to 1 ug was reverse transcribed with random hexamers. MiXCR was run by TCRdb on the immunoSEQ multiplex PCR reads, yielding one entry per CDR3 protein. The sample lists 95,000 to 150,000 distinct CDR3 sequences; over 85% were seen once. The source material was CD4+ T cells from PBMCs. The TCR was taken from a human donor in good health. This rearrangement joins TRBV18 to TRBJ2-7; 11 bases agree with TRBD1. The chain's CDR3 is CASSSGTGGSYEQYF. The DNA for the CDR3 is TGTGCCAGCTCCTCCGGGACAGGGGGCTCCTACGAGCAGTACTTC. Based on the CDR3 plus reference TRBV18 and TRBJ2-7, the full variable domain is NAGVMQNPRHLVRRRGQEARLRCSPMKGHSHVYWYRQLPEEGLKFMVYLQKENIIDESGMPKERFSAEFPKEGPSILRIQQVVRGDSAAYFCASSSGTGGSYEQYFGPGTRLTVT.